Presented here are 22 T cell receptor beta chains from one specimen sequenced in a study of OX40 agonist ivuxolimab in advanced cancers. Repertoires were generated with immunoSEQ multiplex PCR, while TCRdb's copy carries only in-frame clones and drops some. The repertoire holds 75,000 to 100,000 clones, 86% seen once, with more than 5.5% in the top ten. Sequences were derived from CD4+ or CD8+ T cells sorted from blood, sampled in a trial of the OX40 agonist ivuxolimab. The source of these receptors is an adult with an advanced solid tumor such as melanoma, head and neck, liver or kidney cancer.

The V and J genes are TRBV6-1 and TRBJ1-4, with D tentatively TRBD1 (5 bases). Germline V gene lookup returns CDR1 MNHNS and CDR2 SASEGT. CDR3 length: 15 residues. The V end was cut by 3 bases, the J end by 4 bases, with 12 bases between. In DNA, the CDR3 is TGTGCCAGCAGTGAGCCGACAGTCCTTAATGAAAAACTGTTTTTT. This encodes CASSEPTVLNEKLFF.

The CDR3 DNA reads TGCGCCAGCAGCCAAGTGGGACTCCGATCGGACGACGAGCAGTACTTC. Translated: CASSQVGLRSDDEQYF. The V gene is TRBV4-1, the J gene TRBJ2-7; D is possibly TRBD2 (6 bases). Germline V lookup: CDR1 MGHRA, CDR2 YSYEKL. Trimming pared 1 base from V and 5 bases from J, leaving 18 bases between. The CDR3 consists of 16 residues.

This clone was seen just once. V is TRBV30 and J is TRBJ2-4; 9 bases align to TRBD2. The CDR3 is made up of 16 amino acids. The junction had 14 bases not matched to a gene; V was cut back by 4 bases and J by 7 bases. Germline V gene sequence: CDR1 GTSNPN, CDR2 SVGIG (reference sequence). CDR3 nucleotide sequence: TGTGCCTGGATACGGGCGGGGGGGCGTGGATCGAACATTCAGTACTTC. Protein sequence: CAWIRAGGRGSNIQYF.

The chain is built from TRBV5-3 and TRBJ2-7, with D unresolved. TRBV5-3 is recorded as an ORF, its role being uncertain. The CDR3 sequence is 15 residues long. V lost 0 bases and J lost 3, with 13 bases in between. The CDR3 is CARSLGPRPVYEQYF. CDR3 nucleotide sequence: TGTGCCAGAAGCTTGGGACCACGTCCGGTCTACGAGCAGTACTTC.

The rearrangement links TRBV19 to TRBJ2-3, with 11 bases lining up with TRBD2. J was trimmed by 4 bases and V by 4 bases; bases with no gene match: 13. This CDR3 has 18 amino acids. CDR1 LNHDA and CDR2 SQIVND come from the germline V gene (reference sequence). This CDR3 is CASSKTSGRVGRADTQYF. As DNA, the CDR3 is TGTGCCAGTAGTAAAACTAGCGGGAGAGTAGGGCGCGCAGATACGCAGTATTTT.

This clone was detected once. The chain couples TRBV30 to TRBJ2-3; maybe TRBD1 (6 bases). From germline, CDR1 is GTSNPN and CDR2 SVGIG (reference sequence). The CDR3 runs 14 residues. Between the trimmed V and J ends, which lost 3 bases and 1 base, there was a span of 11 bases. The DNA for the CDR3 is TGTGCCTGGAGGGAGACAGGACGCACAGATACGCAGTATTTT. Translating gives CAWRETGRTDTQYF. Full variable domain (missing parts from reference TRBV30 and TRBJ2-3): SQTIHQWPATLVQPVGSPLSLECTVEGTSNPNLYWYRQAAGRGLQLLFYSVGIGQISSEVPQNLSASRPQDRQFILSSKKLLLSDSGFYLCAWRETGRTDTQYFGPGTRLTVL.

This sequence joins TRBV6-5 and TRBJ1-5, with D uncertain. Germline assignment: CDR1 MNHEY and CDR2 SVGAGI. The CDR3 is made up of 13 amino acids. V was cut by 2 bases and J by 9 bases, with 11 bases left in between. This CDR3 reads CASSYRARGPQHF. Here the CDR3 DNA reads TGTGCCAGCAGTTACAGGGCCCGGGGGCCCCAGCATTTT.

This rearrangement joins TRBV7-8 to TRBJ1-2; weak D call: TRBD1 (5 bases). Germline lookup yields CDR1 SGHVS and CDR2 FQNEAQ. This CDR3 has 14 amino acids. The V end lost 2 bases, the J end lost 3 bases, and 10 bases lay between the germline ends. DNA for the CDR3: TGTGCCAGCAGCTTACAGGGATCAGACTATGGCTACACCTTC. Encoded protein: CASSLQGSDYGYTF.

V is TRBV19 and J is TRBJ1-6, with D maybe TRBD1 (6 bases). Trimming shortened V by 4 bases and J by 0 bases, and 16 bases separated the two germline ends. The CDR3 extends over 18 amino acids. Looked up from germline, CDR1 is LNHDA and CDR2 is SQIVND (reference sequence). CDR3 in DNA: TGTGCCAGTAGTAGAACAGGGCGAGATGGCTCCTATAATTCACCCCTCCACTTT. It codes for CASSRTGRDGSYNSPLHF.

The CDR3 loop reads CASSLVGGASNEQFF. In DNA, the CDR3 is TGTGCCAGCAGCTTAGTCGGGGGCGCGTCCAATGAGCAGTTCTTC. This chain connects TRBV7-9 to TRBJ2-1; D might be TRBD1 or TRBD2, each matching 6 bases. In germline, CDR1 is SEHNR, CDR2 FQNEAQ (reference sequence). With 1 base removed from V and 6 bases from J, the gap between germline ends came to 13 bases. This CDR3 has 15 residues.

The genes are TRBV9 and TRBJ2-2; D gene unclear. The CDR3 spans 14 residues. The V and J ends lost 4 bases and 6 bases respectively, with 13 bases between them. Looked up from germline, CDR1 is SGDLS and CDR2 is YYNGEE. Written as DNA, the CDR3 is TGTGCCAGCAGCTCCACCTTGAGTCCCGGGGAGCTGTTTTTT. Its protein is CASSSTLSPGELFF.

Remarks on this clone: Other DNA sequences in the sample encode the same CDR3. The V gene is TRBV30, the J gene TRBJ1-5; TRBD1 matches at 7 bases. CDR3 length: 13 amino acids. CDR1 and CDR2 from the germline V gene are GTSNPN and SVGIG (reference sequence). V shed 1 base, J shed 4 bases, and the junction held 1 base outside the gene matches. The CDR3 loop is CAWSGTGNQPQHF. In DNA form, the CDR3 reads TGTGCCTGGAGTGGGACAGGAAATCAGCCCCAGCATTTT.

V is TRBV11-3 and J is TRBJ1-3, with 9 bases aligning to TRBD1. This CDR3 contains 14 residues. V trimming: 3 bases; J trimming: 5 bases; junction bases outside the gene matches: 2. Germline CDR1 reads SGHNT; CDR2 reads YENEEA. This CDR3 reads CASSFGQGRNTIYF. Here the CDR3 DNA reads TGTGCCAGCAGCTTTGGACAGGGGAGAAACACCATATATTTT.

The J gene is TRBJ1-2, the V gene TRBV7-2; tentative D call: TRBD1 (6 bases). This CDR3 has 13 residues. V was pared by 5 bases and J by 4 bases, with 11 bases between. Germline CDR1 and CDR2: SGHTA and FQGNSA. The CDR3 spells CASSLGQGYGYTF. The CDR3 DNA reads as TGTGCCAGCAGCCTGGGACAAGGCTATGGCTACACCTTC.

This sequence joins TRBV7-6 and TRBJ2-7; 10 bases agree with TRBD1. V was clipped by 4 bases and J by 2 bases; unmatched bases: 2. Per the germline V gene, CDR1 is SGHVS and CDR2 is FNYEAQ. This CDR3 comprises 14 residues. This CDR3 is CASSSGQGAYEQYF. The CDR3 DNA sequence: TGTGCCAGCAGCTCCGGACAGGGGGCCTACGAGCAGTACTTC.

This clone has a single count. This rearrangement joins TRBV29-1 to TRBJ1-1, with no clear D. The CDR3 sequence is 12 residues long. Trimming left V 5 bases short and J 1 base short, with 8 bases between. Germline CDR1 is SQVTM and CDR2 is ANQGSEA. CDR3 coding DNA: TGCAGCGTTCTCGCAGAGAACACTGAAGCTTTCTTT. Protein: CSVLAENTEAFF.

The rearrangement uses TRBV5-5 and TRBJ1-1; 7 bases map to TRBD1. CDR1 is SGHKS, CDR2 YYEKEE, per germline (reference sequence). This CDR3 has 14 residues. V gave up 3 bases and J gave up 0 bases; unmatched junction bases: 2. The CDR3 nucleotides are TGTGCCAGCAGCTGGGGACAGATGAACACTGAAGCTTTCTTT. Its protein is CASSWGQMNTEAFF.

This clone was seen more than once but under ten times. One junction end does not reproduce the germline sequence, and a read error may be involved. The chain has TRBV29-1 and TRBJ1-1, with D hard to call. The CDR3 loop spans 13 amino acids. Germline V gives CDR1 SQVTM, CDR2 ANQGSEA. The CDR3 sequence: CASKVFMNTEAFF. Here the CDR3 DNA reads TGTGCGAGCAAGGTGTTCATGAACACTGAAGCTTTCTTT.

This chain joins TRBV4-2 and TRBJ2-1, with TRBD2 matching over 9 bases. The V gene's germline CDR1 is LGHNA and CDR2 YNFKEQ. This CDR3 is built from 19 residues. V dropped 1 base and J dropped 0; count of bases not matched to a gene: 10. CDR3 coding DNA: TGTGCCAGCAGCCAAGGGTCAAGCGGGGGGCTGAGCTCCTACAATGAGCAGTTCTTC. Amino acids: CASSQGSSGGLSSYNEQFF.

CDR3 in amino acids: CARAHGGKTDTQYF. CDR3 coding DNA: TGTGCCAGAGCTCACGGAGGGAAGACAGATACGCAGTATTTT. The genes are TRBV5-3 and TRBJ2-3, with D perhaps matching TRBD2 (6 bases). TRBV5-3 is assigned to the ORF class and has an uncertain function. The CDR3 totals 14 residues. V shed 7 bases and J shed 3 bases, with 15 bases lying between them.

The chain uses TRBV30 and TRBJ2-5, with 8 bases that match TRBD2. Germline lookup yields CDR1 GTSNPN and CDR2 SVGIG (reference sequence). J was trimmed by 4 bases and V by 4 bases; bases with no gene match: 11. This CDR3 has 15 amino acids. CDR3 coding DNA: TGTGCCTGGATCGGGGGGGGGCGGCGTGGAGAGACCCAGTACTTC. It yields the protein CAWIGGGRRGETQYF.

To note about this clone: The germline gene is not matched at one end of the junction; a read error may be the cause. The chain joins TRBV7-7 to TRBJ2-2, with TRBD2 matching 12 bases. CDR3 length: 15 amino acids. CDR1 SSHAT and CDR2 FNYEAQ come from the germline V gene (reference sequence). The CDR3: CASSEGLAGTGELFF. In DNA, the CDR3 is TGTGCTAGCAGCGAGGGACTAGCGGGCACCGGGGAGCTGTTTTTT.